A selection of T cell receptor beta chains follows, all from one sample in a study of T and B cells in COVID-19 patients. TCRdb re-analysed the multiplex PCR reads in MiXCR, keeping a single row per CDR3 protein. The sample has about 5,200 distinct CDR3 sequences; about 20% are singletons. Sequencing input: blood. These receptors were collected from a human donor who had recovered from COVID-19. CDR3s include the opening cysteine and the closing phenylalanine or tryptophan. D genes are given only for firm matches.

d_gene	v_gene	CDR3aa
TRBD1	TRBV5-1	CASSRTGGGNNVYGYTF
TRBD1	TRBV6-5	CASSSLRTGLAYEQYF
TRBD1	TRBV6-2/TRBV6-3	CASSYRTGRDQPQHF
TRBD1	TRBV15	CATSREGTGRDEQYF
.	TRBV7-9	CASSEPLGSINEQFF
TRBD2	TRBV13	CASSPPSGGPYNEQFF
TRBD1	TRBV29-1	CSASGQGAGETQYF
.	TRBV7-2	CASSFSTNEKLFF
TRBD1	TRBV6-6	CASKGTGARYGYTF
.	TRBV4-2	CASSQDLRNTEAFF
.	TRBV19	CASSQTQNEQFF
TRBD2	TRBV11-2	CASSPLREPIYEQYF
.	TRBV19	CASSIVDSTEAFF
.	TRBV6-5	CASGDNPYNEQFF
.	TRBV20-1	CSARDSTARSYNEQFF
.	TRBV7-3	CASSLRGTDQETQYF
.	TRBV15	CATSRAVFQGNQPQHF
.	TRBV11-3	CASSLRQDDQPQHF
.	TRBV20-1	CSAIGQINSPLHF
.	TRBV19	CASSRDYGAYEQYF
TRBD1	TRBV6-1	CASRELPGGSPLHF
.	TRBV21-1	CASSTPGTGEGHNEQFF
.	TRBV5-6	CASSLGDRNSAETFF
.	TRBV7-2	CASSSYLTGEGELFF
TRBD2	TRBV19	CASSIVRLAGVSNEQFF
.	TRBV18	CASSPHYNEQFF
.	TRBV4-1	CASSQRSQGSYEQYF
.	TRBV29-1	CSVPRGETQYF
TRBD1	TRBV4-3	CASSQRAVGTGGRDGELFF
TRBD2	TRBV12-3/TRBV12-4	CASSPLAGGTDTQYF
.	TRBV27	CASSLPLGSAGELFF
.	TRBV20-1	CSASIADYEQYF
.	TRBV20-1	CSADAGTFSYEQYF
TRBD2	TRBV13	CASSRTSGSTDTQYF
.	TRBV6-5	CASGVSNSPLHF
TRBD1	TRBV7-2	CASSFRDRSYYGYTF
TRBD1	TRBV28	CASSLLGQGAVYGYTF
TRBD2	TRBV20-1	CSARGAGGTQYF
TRBD2	TRBV12-3/TRBV12-4	CASSLGLAGGLGFF
.	TRBV28	CASSFPPRGRYEQYF
TRBD1	TRBV20-1	CSAREQGAGGYTF
.	TRBV12-3/TRBV12-4	CASSFLGNYYNEQFF
.	TRBV27	CASSRDSLGPYNEQFF
.	TRBV18	CASSPSGPGSYEQYF
.	TRBV20-1	CSAQTNSFTGELFF
TRBD1	TRBV12-3/TRBV12-4	CASSVTGDSNQPQHF